The rows below give T cell receptor beta chains drawn from one sample of a study of T cell changes during pregnancy in multiple sclerosis. Profiling relied on immunoSEQ multiplex PCR, and the TCRdb table lists in-frame clones only, not all of them. In the table there are some 90,000 clones, 91% of which are singletons. The sample consisted of peripheral blood, taken after pregnancy. Receptor source: a female donor in good health, enrolled as a control in a pregnancy study. The CDR3 runs from the conserved cysteine through the conserved F or W. The D gene is left open where the match is weak. Clone size is shown for a subset of rows, as once, few, many or a class of expanded clone.

>NA|TRBV18|NA|TRBJ2-1
CASSPGTPRGGEQFF
TGTGCCAGCTCACCCGGGACGCCAAGGGGGGGTGAGCAGTTCTTC
>NA|TRBV6-5|NA|TRBJ1-1
CASSYVAGLEAFF
TGTGCCAGCAGTTACGTGGCAGGCCTGGAAGCTTTCTTT
>TRBD1|TRBV6-5|NA|TRBJ2-2
CAGSYEGASTGELFF
TGTGCCGGCAGTTACGAGGGGGCAAGCACCGGGGAGCTGTTTTTT
>NA|TRBV27|NA|TRBJ2-2
CASSPDRRNTGELFF
TGTGCCAGCAGTCCCGACAGGAGGAACACCGGGGAGCTGTTTTTT
>NA|TRBV27|once|TRBJ1-5
CASRIGGSNQPQHF
TGTGCCAGCAGGATTGGGGGGAGCAATCAGCCCCAGCATTTT
>NA|TRBV13|NA|TRBJ1-1
CASSFTQTEAFF
TGTGCCAGCAGCTTTACACAGACTGAAGCTTTCTTT
>TRBD1|TRBV7-3|NA|TRBJ1-6
CASSRTGGDSPLHF
TGTGCCAGCAGCCGGACAGGGGGGGATTCACCCCTCCACTTT
>TRBD1|TRBV7-9|NA|TRBJ2-7
CASSPQGVDEQYF
TGTGCCAGCAGCCCACAGGGGGTCGACGAGCAGTACTTC
>TRBD1|TRBV4-3|NA|TRBJ2-7
CASSPSGDRSYEQYF
TGCGCCAGCAGCCCATCCGGGGACAGGTCCTACGAGCAGTACTTC
>NA|TRBV5-5|NA|TRBJ1-4
CASSFVSATNEKLFF
TGTGCCAGCAGCTTCGTTTCCGCAACTAATGAAAAACTGTTTTTT
>TRBD1|TRBV13|NA|TRBJ2-3
CASSGTDRAVTDTQYF
TGTGCCAGCAGCGGGACGGACAGGGCGGTCACAGATACGCAGTATTTT
>TRBD1|TRBV9|NA|TRBJ2-7
CASSMTGVSEQYF
TGTGCCAGCAGCATGACAGGGGTAAGCGAGCAGTACTTC
>TRBD1|TRBV4-3|medium-sized|TRBJ1-1
CASSQQTGAGTEAFF
TGCGCCAGCAGCCAACAGACAGGGGCCGGCACTGAAGCTTTCTTT
>NA|TRBV6-4|NA|TRBJ1-6
CASSDLVTDYNSPLHF
TGTGCCAGCAGTGATTTGGTGACAGACTATAATTCACCCCTCCACTTT
>NA|TRBV5-6|NA|TRBJ1-6
CASSLGRRDSPLHF
TGTGCCAGCAGCTTGGGTAGGAGGGATTCACCCCTCCACTTT
>NA|TRBV11-2|once|TRBJ1-1
CASSLVPGGYMNTEAFF
TGTGCCAGCAGCTTAGTACCTGGAGGGTACATGAACACTGAAGCTTTCTTT
>NA|TRBV7-8|NA|TRBJ1-4
CASSPRGPFATNEKLFF
TGTGCCAGCAGCCCCAGGGGCCCTTTTGCAACTAATGAAAAACTGTTTTTT
>TRBD1|TRBV18|few|TRBJ1-1
CASSPSQGASTEAFF
TGTGCCAGCTCACCCTCTCAGGGGGCTTCCACTGAAGCTTTCTTT
>TRBD2|TRBV5-8|NA|TRBJ2-1
CASSTGLAHSRGGLDEQFF
TGTGCCAGCAGCACGGGTCTTGCCCACTCCCGGGGGGGCTTGGATGAGCAGTTCTTC
>NA|TRBV4-3|NA|TRBJ2-1
CASSQRGGNEQFF
TGCGCCAGCAGCCAAAGGGGGGGAAATGAGCAGTTCTTC
>TRBD1|TRBV30|NA|TRBJ1-1
CAWRTPGQTNTEAFF
TGTGCCTGGAGAACACCGGGACAGACAAACACTGAAGCTTTCTTT
>NA|TRBV4-1|NA|TRBJ2-1
CASSQEGANSYNEQFF
TGCGCCAGCAGCCAAGAGGGGGCAAACTCCTACAATGAGCAGTTCTTC
>TRBD1|TRBV7-2|NA|TRBJ2-3
CASSLPPGQGTDTQYF
TGTGCCAGCAGCTTACCTCCGGGACAGGGTACCGATACGCAGTATTTT
>NA|TRBV7-9|NA|TRBJ2-7
CASSLDSVTYEQYF
TGTGCCAGCAGCCTGGACAGTGTTACCTACGAGCAGTACTTC
>NA|TRBV5-6|NA|TRBJ1-1
CASSLWTEAFF
TGTGCCAGCAGCTTATGGACTGAGGCTTTCTTT
>TRBD1|TRBV6-5|NA|TRBJ1-6
CASSRDRGHSPLHF
TGTGCCAGCAGTCGGGACAGGGGTCATTCACCCCTCCACTTT
>TRBD1|TRBV29-1|NA|TRBJ1-2
CSVVGQGRGYTF
TGCAGCGTCGTCGGACAGGGGAGAGGCTACACCTTC
>NA|TRBV11-3|NA|TRBJ1-1
CASSLSGGGDTEAFF
TGTGCCAGCAGCTTATCCGGAGGAGGGGACACTGAAGCTTTCTTT
>NA|TRBV6-4|NA|TRBJ1-5
CASSDSTGQPQHF
TGTGCCAGCAGTGACTCGACGGGTCAGCCCCAGCATTTT